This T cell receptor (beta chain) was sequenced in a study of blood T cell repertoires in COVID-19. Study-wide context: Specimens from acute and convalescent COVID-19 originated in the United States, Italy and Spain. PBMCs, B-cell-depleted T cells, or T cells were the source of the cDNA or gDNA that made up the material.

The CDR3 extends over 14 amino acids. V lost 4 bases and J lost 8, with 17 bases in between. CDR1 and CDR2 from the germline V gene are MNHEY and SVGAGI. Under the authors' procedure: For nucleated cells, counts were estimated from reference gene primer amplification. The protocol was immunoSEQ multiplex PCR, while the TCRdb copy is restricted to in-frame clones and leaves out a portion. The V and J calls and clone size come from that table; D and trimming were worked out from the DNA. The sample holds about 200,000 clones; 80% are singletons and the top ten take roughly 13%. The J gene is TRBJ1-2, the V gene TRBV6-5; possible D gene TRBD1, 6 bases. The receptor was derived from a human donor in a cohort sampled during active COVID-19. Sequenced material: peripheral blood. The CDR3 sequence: CASSSTTGPGGYTF. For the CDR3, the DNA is TGTGCCAGCAGTTCAACGACAGGCCCTGGGGGCTACACCTTC.